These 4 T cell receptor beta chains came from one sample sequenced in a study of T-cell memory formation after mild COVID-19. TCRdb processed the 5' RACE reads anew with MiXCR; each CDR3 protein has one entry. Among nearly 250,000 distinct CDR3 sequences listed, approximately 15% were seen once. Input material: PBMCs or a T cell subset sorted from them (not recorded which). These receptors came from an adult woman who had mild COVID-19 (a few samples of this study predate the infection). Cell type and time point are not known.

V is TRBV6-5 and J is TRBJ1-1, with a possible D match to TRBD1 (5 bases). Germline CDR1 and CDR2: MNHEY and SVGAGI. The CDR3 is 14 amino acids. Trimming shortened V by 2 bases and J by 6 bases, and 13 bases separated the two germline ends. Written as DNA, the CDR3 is TGTGCCAGCAGTTACGCGGGGGAAATTTCTGAAGCTTTCTTT. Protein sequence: CASSYAGEISEAFF.

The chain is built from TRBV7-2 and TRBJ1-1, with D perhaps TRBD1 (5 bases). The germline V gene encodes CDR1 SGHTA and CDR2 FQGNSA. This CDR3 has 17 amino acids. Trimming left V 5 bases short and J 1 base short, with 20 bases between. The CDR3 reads CASSRGRGRAWNTEAFF. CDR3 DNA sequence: TGTGCCAGCAGCCGCGGTAGAGGCAGGGCATGGAACACTGAAGCTTTCTTT. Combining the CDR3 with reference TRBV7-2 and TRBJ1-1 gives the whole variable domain GAGVSQSPSNKVTEKGKDVELRCDPISGHTALYWYRQSLGQGLEFLIYFQGNSAPDKSGLPSDRFSAERTGGSVSTLTIQRTQQEDSAVYLCASSRGRGRAWNTEAFFGQGTRLTVV.

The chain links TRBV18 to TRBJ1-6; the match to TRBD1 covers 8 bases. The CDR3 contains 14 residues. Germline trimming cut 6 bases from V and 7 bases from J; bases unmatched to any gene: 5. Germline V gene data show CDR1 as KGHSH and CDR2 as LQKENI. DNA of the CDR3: TGTGCCAGCTCCCAAACAGGGGGGAATTCACCCCTCCACTTT. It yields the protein CASSQTGGNSPLHF.

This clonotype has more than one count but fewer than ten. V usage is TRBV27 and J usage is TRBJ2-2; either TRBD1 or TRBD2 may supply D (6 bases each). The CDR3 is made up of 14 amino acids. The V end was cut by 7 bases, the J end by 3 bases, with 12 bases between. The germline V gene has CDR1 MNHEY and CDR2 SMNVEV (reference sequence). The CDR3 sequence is CASNNREDTGELFF. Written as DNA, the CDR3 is TGTGCCAGCAATAACAGGGAGGACACCGGGGAGCTGTTTTTT.